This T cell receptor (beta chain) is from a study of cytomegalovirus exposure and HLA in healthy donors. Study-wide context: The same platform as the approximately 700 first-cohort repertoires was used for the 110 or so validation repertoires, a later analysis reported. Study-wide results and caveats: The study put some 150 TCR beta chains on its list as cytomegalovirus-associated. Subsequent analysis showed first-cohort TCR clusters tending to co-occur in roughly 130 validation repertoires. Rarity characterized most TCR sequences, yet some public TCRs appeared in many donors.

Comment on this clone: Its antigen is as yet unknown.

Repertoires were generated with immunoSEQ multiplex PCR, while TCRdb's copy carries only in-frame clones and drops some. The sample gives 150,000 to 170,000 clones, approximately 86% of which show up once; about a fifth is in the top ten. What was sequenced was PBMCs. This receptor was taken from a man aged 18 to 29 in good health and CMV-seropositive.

The CDR3 nucleotides are TGTGCCAGCAGCGTTGGGCTCGAGCCCACCTACGAGCAGTACTTC. This codes for CASSVGLEPTYEQYF. The genes are TRBV9 and TRBJ2-7; D call uncertain. This CDR3 comprises 15 residues. The germline V and J ends were trimmed by 2 bases and 2 bases, with 14 bases remaining between them. CDR1 and CDR2 from the germline V gene are SGDLS and YYNGEE.